This T cell receptor (beta chain) was identified in a study of T cells after yellow fever vaccination (dated by TCRdb to between 2017 and 2020). Study-wide context: Libraries from fractions with low cell numbers were prepared with the SMART-Seq v4 Ultra Low Input RNA kit. To follow T-cell clones before and after primary and booster YFV17D yellow fever vaccination, bulk TCR alpha and beta repertoires were sequenced over time. Two healthy male donors, one aged 18 to 29 and one aged 30 to 40 years, made up the cohort. Blood samples were taken at several timepoints before and after primary and secondary immunization, and bulk PBMC replicates and cell subsets were isolated.

TCR cDNA was synthesized by 5'RACE template switching, through which a universal primer site and unique molecular identifiers were introduced. Priming for cDNA synthesis came from both the TCR alpha and TCR beta constant segments. Library amplification used two PCR steps, and the second PCR step added sample barcodes and sequencing adapters. Sequencing of libraries was performed on Illumina HiSeq 2500 (2x100 bp) or NovaSeq (2x150 bp). Per the original workflow: Reads were demultiplexed and collapsed into UMI consensus sequences with MIGEC, and V(D)J alignment was performed with MiXCR. Using edgeR on replicate PBMC samples, clonotypes were called vaccine-responding if FDR was below 0.01 and the log2 fold change was above 5 up to day 15. Each bulk clonotype was labeled CD4 or CD8 based on which sequenced repertoire, CD4 or CD8, contained the clonotype at higher abundance. TCRdb ran its own pipeline on the public reads, namely fastp trimming at Q25 and MiXCR clone calling, and kept in-frame beta chains. When rows share a CDR3 protein, they turn into one entry using the most common DNA and genes. These V and J calls rely on TCRdb rather than the paper's analysis. Across this sample there are 400,000 or so distinct CDR3 sequences, with around 10% seen only once. The top ten hold roughly 18% of the sample.

Study-wide findings and limitations: After the booster, most of the clones that had expanded following primary vaccination were detected again (approximately 95% of CD4 and 80% to 90% of CD8), which suggests that memory was broadly maintained. A small share of clonotypes occurred in both CD4 and CD8 compartments, likely arising from convergent recombination. The study included only a couple of donors, which limits how far the findings can be generalized. The secondary T-cell response was weaker than the primary response but faster, peaking on day 5 instead of day 15. Computational filtering was required because FACS-sorted repertoires could contain abundant contaminating clonotypes from the bulk population.

Per the publication, the treatment or condition label means: live attenuated yellow fever vaccine strain. At each blood-draw timepoint, two biological replicates of bulk PBMCs were obtained. PBMCs were isolated from peripheral blood using a standard Ficoll-Paque protocol. TriZol was used to extract RNA from bulk PBMCs, from CD4 and CD8 fractions, and from dextramer-positive and dextramer-negative fractions. The germline V gene encodes CDR1 SGHDT and CDR2 YYEEEE. From cysteine to phenylalanine, the CDR3 is 12 amino acids long. The read is trimmed to its CDR3 DNA, 36 bases read in frame from base 1. The V and J ends are trimmed by 4 bases and 8 bases, leaving 10 bases between them. Regarding this clonotype: The antigen it binds to is not known. Qualities for individual bases were not recorded, and no much larger clone is one base off.

The starting material was PBMCs, obtained on the day of the first yellow fever vaccination. The clonotype comes from a man between 18 and 35 years old who received the YFV17D yellow fever vaccine. The chain employs TRBV5-6 and TRBJ1-5; no confident D gene assignment can be made. This receptor has the CDR3 CASSRYNEPQHF. In nucleotide form, the sequence is TGTGCCAGCAGCCGATATAACGAGCCCCAGCATTTT.